These 23 T cell receptor beta chains were sequenced from one sample in a study of blood T cell repertoires in COVID-19. Using immunoSEQ multiplex PCR, the repertoire was profiled, and TCRdb retains in-frame clones only, with some absent. The sample holds some 500,000 clones, approximately 91% seen once. The sequencing sample was made of peripheral blood. The receptor set was obtained from a woman aged 45 to 65 with COVID-19, enrolled during active disease.

V usage is TRBV2 and J usage is TRBJ2-3; no definite D call. Germline values: CDR1 SNHLY, CDR2 FYNNEI. V lost 0 bases, J lost 4 bases, and 8 bases lay in between. The CDR3 is made up of 14 amino acids. The CDR3 nucleotides read TGTGCCAGCAGTGAAGCGGCTTTCTCAGATACGCAGTATTTT. Protein product: CASSEAAFSDTQYF.

The chain couples TRBV6-1 to TRBJ1-3; D is ambiguous. The CDR3 consists of 15 residues. Germline assignment: CDR1 MNHNS and CDR2 SASEGT. Trimming removed 1 base at V and 2 bases at J, with 9 bases between. CDR3 residues: CASSEVRGPGNTIYF. The CDR3 DNA reads as TGTGCCAGCAGTGAAGTGAGAGGCCCTGGAAACACCATATATTTT.

The chain recombines TRBV2 with TRBJ2-1; D perhaps matches TRBD1 (6 bases). V was trimmed by 7 bases and J by 5 bases, leaving 12 bases between them. Germline V gives CDR1 SNHLY, CDR2 FYNNEI. There are 13 residues in the CDR3. CDR3 in amino acids: CASKRTANNEQFF. DNA for the CDR3: TGTGCCAGCAAGCGGACAGCCAACAATGAGCAGTTCTTC.

V usage is TRBV27 and J usage is TRBJ1-4; TRBD1 aligns across 10 bases. The V gene's germline CDR1 is MNHEY and CDR2 SMNVEV (reference sequence). With 3 bases clipped from V and 8 bases from J, the junction kept 6 bases outside the gene matches. CDR3 length equals 15 residues. CDR3 sequence reads: CASSFQTGGQEKLFF. CDR3 nucleotide sequence: TGTGCCAGCAGTTTCCAGACAGGGGGCCAAGAAAAACTGTTTTTT.

In this sample, this clone turned up once. This chain uses TRBV18 with TRBJ2-5; possible D gene TRBD1, 5 bases. The CDR3 runs to 14 residues. CDR1 and CDR2 (germline): KGHSH, LQKENI. Trimming stripped 3 bases from V and 2 bases from J, with 10 bases between. DNA for the CDR3: TGTGCCAGCTCACCTGAAACAGGACAAGAGACCCAGTACTTC. Its translation: CASSPETGQETQYF.

This clone was detected only once. The chain joins TRBV28 to TRBJ2-4, with D possibly TRBD2 on 6 matching bases. Deletions cut 6 bases from V and 6 bases from J, with 9 bases between. The CDR3 spans 12 residues. Germline assignment: CDR1 MDHEN and CDR2 SYDVKM. The CDR3 here is CASSPGGNIQYF. CDR3 sequence (DNA): TGTGCCAGCAGCCCCGGGGGAAACATTCAGTACTTC.

The chain couples TRBV7-9 to TRBJ1-2; D perhaps matches TRBD1 (6 bases). V dropped 0 bases and J dropped 5 bases, with 7 bases sitting between them. Germline values: CDR1 SEHNR, CDR2 FQNEAQ (reference sequence). The length of the CDR3 is 13 residues. The CDR3, as DNA: TGTGCCAGCAGCTTAGCCCAGGGGTATGGCTACACCTTC. It yields the protein CASSLAQGYGYTF.

The rearrangement links TRBV4-2 to TRBJ1-5; TRBD1 is a possible D gene (5 bases). Germline loops: CDR1 LGHNA, CDR2 YNFKEQ. The germline V and J ends were trimmed by 4 bases and 4 bases, with 20 bases remaining between them. This CDR3 spans 17 amino acids. The DNA of the CDR3 is TGTGCCAGCAGCCCAGGAGGGCAGGGAGGGTTTAATCAGCCCCAGCATTTT. Protein: CASSPGGQGGFNQPQHF.

This sequence joins TRBV30 and TRBJ1-2, with 11 bases aligning to TRBD1. CDR1 and CDR2 from the germline V gene are GTSNPN and SVGIG (reference sequence). The CDR3 loop spans 13 amino acids. The V gene end was trimmed by 8 bases and the J gene end by 6 bases; junction bases not matched to a gene: 8. The CDR3 loop reads CALDRTGGDGYTF. Here the CDR3 DNA reads TGTGCCCTGGACAGGACAGGGGGCGATGGCTACACCTTC.

V usage is TRBV4-2 and J usage is TRBJ1-4; D gene ambiguous. CDR1 is LGHNA and CDR2 is YNFKEQ in the germline V gene. The CDR3 consists of 16 residues. The V and J ends lost 0 bases and 8 bases respectively, with 16 bases between them. The CDR3 region is CASSQDIEGTGEKLFF. In DNA, the CDR3 is TGTGCCAGCAGCCAAGATATCGAGGGAACGGGAGAAAAACTGTTTTTT.

The V and J genes are TRBV6-6 and TRBJ2-7, with D maybe TRBD2 (5 bases). V was pared by 7 bases and J by 2 bases, with 15 bases between. This CDR3 comprises 14 residues. Germline V CDR1 and CDR2: MNHNY, SVGAGI (reference sequence). The DNA of the CDR3 is TGTGCCAGCACCCCCAACCCCGGGGCCTACGAGCAGTACTTC. Translating it yields CASTPNPGAYEQYF.

This chain joins TRBV6-5 and TRBJ1-6; 7 nucleotides agree with TRBD1. This CDR3 is 15 amino acids long. Looked up from germline, CDR1 is MNHEY and CDR2 is SVGAGI. Trimming removed 4 bases from V and 8 bases from J; junction bases left unmatched: 8. CDR3 protein: CASSFRVRGDSPLHF. The CDR3 DNA reads TGTGCCAGCAGTTTCCGGGTCAGGGGGGATTCACCCCTCCACTTT.

V usage is TRBV5-4 and J usage is TRBJ1-3; TRBD1 might be the D (5 bases). This CDR3 is built from 15 residues. Germline lookup yields CDR1 SGHNT and CDR2 YYREEE (reference sequence). V lost 3 bases, J lost 2 bases, and 12 bases lay in between. The CDR3 DNA sequence: TGTGCCAGCAGCTCATTACAGGCTCCTGGAAACACCATATATTTT. The encoded protein is CASSSLQAPGNTIYF.

This sequence joins TRBV5-1 and TRBJ2-2, with 7 bases identical to TRBD1. V lost 4 bases and J lost 0; bases outside the gene matches: 6. The CDR3 loop spans 16 amino acids. Germline assignment: CDR1 SGHRS and CDR2 YFSETQ. The DNA for the CDR3 is TGCGCCAGCAGCCCAGCCGGGACAGCGAACACCGGGGAGCTGTTTTTT. It specifies CASSPAGTANTGELFF.

The chain carries TRBV9 and TRBJ2-3, with 10 positions matching TRBD2. V lost 3 bases and J lost 9; bases outside the gene matches: 19. Germline V gene sequence: CDR1 SGDLS, CDR2 YYNGEE. The CDR3 totals 18 residues. The CDR3, as DNA: TGTGCCAGCAGCGACCCCCTCCTAGCGGGGGCCGCCGGGGGGACGCAGTATTTT. Translated, it gives CASSDPLLAGAAGGTQYF.

The rearrangement uses TRBV9 and TRBJ2-1; D possibly corresponds to TRBD1 (6 bases). The ends were cut back, 0 bases at V and 7 bases at J, with 17 bases in the middle. CDR1 and CDR2 (germline): SGDLS, YYNGEE. This CDR3 is built from 16 residues. Here the CDR3 DNA reads TGTGCCAGCAGCGTAGGGCAGGGGATGAGGTGGAATGAGCAGTTCTTC. Protein: CASSVGQGMRWNEQFF. The full variable domain, rest sourced from reference TRBV9 and TRBJ2-1, is DSGVTQTPKHLITATGQRVTLRCSPRSGDLSVYWYQQSLDQGLQFLIQYYNGEERAKGNILERFSAQQFPDLHSELNLSSLELGDSALYFCASSVGQGMRWNEQFFGPGTRLTVL.

V usage is TRBV5-4 and J usage is TRBJ2-1; TRBD1 aligns across 7 bases. Germline V gives CDR1 SGHNT, CDR2 YYREEE (reference sequence). This CDR3 has 14 residues. With 4 bases clipped from V and 10 bases from J, the junction kept 11 bases outside the gene matches. The CDR3 reads CASSRPDPRGEQFF. Here the CDR3 DNA reads TGTGCCAGCAGCCGACCAGATCCCAGGGGGGAGCAGTTCTTC.

The chain links TRBV2 to TRBJ2-2, with D possibly TRBD1 on 5 matching bases. CDR1 SNHLY and CDR2 FYNNEI come from the germline V gene. Trimming took off 6 bases at V and 7 bases at J, with 6 bases between the two ends. The CDR3 contains 11 residues. CDR3: CASSRDGELFF. CDR3 nucleotide sequence: TGTGCCAGCAGCAGGGACGGGGAGCTGTTTTTT.

This clone was detected a few times. The chain carries TRBV19 and TRBJ1-5, with 9 bases aligning to TRBD1. The germline CDR1 and CDR2 sequences are LNHDA and SQIVND (reference sequence). The J segment lost 8 bases and the V segment lost 11 bases, leaving 16 bases of the junction unmatched. The CDR3 has 15 residues. The CDR3 protein is CASSQGTGSMEPQHF. The CDR3 DNA is TGTGCCTCTTCCCAGGGGACAGGGTCGATGGAGCCCCAGCATTTT.

The J gene is TRBJ1-2, the V gene TRBV19, with D unresolved. The V end lost 5 bases, the J end lost 4 bases, and 17 bases lay between the germline ends. This CDR3 region has 15 residues. From germline, CDR1 is LNHDA and CDR2 SQIVND (reference sequence). The CDR3 region is CASSPSGGFLYGYTF. In DNA form, the CDR3 reads TGTGCCAGTAGTCCCTCCGGCGGCTTCCTCTATGGCTACACCTTC.

V and J are TRBV6-5 and TRBJ2-7, with 9 positions matching TRBD1. Germline CDR1 reads MNHEY; CDR2 reads SVGAGI. V lost 7 bases to trimming and J lost 1 base; unmatched junction nucleotides: 8. CDR3 length: 15 amino acids. CDR3 in amino acids: CASTWDRVGSYEQYF. The CDR3 nucleotides read TGTGCCAGCACTTGGGACAGGGTAGGATCCTACGAGCAGTACTTC.

The chain uses TRBV6-1 and TRBJ2-1, with 10 bases matching TRBD2. Trimming cost V 3 bases and J 8 bases; bases outside gene matches: 13. The CDR3 covers 17 residues. Per germline, CDR1 MNHNS and CDR2 SASEGT. The CDR3 sequence: CASSDAGRSGGAYEQFF. The DNA for the CDR3 is TGTGCCAGCAGTGACGCCGGACGGAGCGGGGGGGCCTATGAGCAGTTCTTC.

The chain has TRBV19 and TRBJ2-3; possible D gene TRBD1, 7 bases. Trimming removed 5 bases from V and 3 bases from J, with 15 bases in between. Germline V lookup: CDR1 LNHDA, CDR2 SQIVND (reference sequence). The CDR3 extends over 15 amino acids. This chain's CDR3 is CASSPWDSGTDTQYF. CDR3 coding DNA: TGTGCCAGTAGTCCCTGGGACAGCGGGACAGATACGCAGTATTTT.